This T cell receptor beta chain was identified during a study of cytomegalovirus exposure and HLA in healthy donors (dated by TCRdb to 2015 to 2018). About the full investigation: An earlier analysis of around 600 of the donors reported roughly 300 Gb of sequence data and 120 million or so unique TCR beta sequences from approximately 180 million T cells. About five DR-DQ haplotypes were handled as single units for association and clustering because linkage in the cohort was strong. Besides the first cohort of some 670 subjects, a separate validation cohort made up of 120 different subjects was used. Across roughly 420 genotyped donors of the cohort, an average of about 240,000 unique TCR beta nucleotide sequences per donor were sequenced, and 15% to 20% of those sequences were non-productive. Donor age, sex, ethnicity and CMV serostatus were compiled together with the repertoire data. To predict cytomegalovirus infection status, the study brought together high-throughput TCR immunosequencing, statistical association of individual TCRs with disease status, and machine learning. An earlier analysis of around 580 of the donors used high-throughput TCR beta sequencing to judge whether each TCR beta V gene segment behaved as functional or pseudogenic. The genetic ancestry cluster associated with self-reported Caucasian donors included around four fifths of the roughly 410 genotyped donors. The T cell repertoires of around 670 subjects were profiled by immunosequencing and related to cytomegalovirus serostatus. All discovery cohort repertoires had been generated on a single sequencing platform. Roughly 320 gigabases of sequencing data and around 85 million unique TCR sequences made up an early release that covered roughly 670 HLA-typed donors. The study aimed to test whether signatures of past pathogen exposure could be identified by cataloging public T cell receptors. A later analysis re-analyzed previously published TCR beta repertoires from approximately 700 donors and added high-resolution HLA genotyping to study TCR occurrence patterns. In the later analysis, no new phenotypic data were used to find candidate immune exposures; instead, reliance was placed on TCR beta sequences and their occurrence across donors. Typing coverage differed by locus: A, B, C, DRB1 and DQB1 were typed in about 620-630 donors, DQA1 in 522, DPA1 in some 610, and DPB1 in about 450. In a later genetic analysis, genome-wide SNP genotypes for about three fifths of the 666 donors were used, and that subset was treated as a discovery cohort. Class I and class II HLA loci were covered by the typing at four-digit resolution.

To note about this clone: The antigen this receptor binds is unknown. It has no much larger one-base neighbor in the sample; base qualities were not kept.

The cohort was made up of about 670 healthy bone marrow donors. All cohort members were sampled while nominally healthy, although unrecorded immune exposures were likely present. The donor was CMV seropositive and was included in the group of 250 to 300 seropositive cohort members. A peripheral blood sample was collected from each donor, and TCR beta sequencing was performed on peripheral blood mononuclear cells. Genomic DNA was extracted from the blood cell samples with the Qiagen DNeasy Blood Extraction Kit. Results and caveats for the whole study, not just this receptor: Assigning TCR associations to individual alleles was difficult when HLA alleles, especially DR and DQ, strongly co-occurred. Correlated functional status among segregating V segments might be attributable to linkage disequilibrium, but an unknown experimental factor could not be ruled out. In a later analysis, HLA-associated TCR beta chains were found to be more clonally expanded and to have lower generation probabilities than equally common non-associated chains. It was suggested by the authors that the approach could potentially be generalized to other disease states and immunological phenotypes. For the cohort, immune exposure information was limited to CMV serostatus. The study gave a list of more than 150 TCR beta chains associated with cytomegalovirus. In both the original and validation cohorts, the classifier was reported to diagnose cytomegalovirus status with high specificity and sensitivity. HLA typing was unavailable for some donors at each locus, so association tests used only the typed subset. At a false discovery rate of 0.05, a later analysis linked some 17,000 TCR beta sequences to specific HLA alleles. A later genetic analysis reported fewer N-insertions in productive TCRs among donors in an Asian-associated ancestry cluster than the roughly 700-donor mean. A group of highly shared sequence variants was considered likely to be a technical artifact of the sequencing pipeline. In a later analysis, TCR association rates were found to vary across HLA loci, with the most associated TCRs seen for DRB1 alleles and the fewest for HLA-C alleles. In a later analysis, several top co-occurrence clusters were reported to appear linked to parvovirus B19, influenza, CMV and Epstein-Barr virus. About 17 rarely observed V segments, including chromosome 9 orphons, were excluded from the earlier analysis of some 590 of the donors because counts were too low. A later genetic analysis associated a missense DCLRE1C variant with V-gene and J-gene trimming of TCR beta chains, and an independent cohort replicated the association. Some IMGT-functional V segments, including TRBV6-2 and TRBV6-3, could not be distinguished by the 87-base-pair reads and were therefore excluded. Presence/absence analyses assumed roughly uniform sequencing depth across donors, an assumption that may not hold. Most TCR sequences were observed very rarely across donors, whereas some public TCRs were present in many individuals. In vitro tests confirmed that a few of the cytomegalovirus-associated TCR beta chains recognize cytomegalovirus antigens. Only TCR beta chains were sequenced in this cohort, and the absence of alpha or paired-chain data limited detectable features. According to a later analysis, most CMV-associated TCR beta chains appeared to be HLA-restricted, and the HLA associations seemed to be driven largely by CMV exposure. A further reported finding was that TCR beta sequences accurately predicted the HLA-A and HLA-B alleles for most subjects in the first cohort. In an earlier analysis of 587 of the donors, most TCR beta V segments appeared in productive rearrangements about 87% or about 30% of the time, broadly matching IMGT annotations.

The library was prepared using the immunoSEQ multiplex PCR assay. For the multiplex PCR, a mixture combining 60 forward primers for TCR Vbeta segments and 13 reverse primers for TCR Jbeta segments was used. The CDR3 region of rearranged TCR beta genes was amplified from genomic DNA by a multiplex PCR assay. The Illumina HiSeq System was used to sequence the amplified TCR beta libraries as 87-base-pair reads. The study's processing was this. A later analysis tallied approximately 87 million unique TCR beta chains across the 550 to 850 repertoires, and 10 million to 11 million of those chains were shared by two or more donors. A nearest-neighbor algorithm error-corrected the raw reads and collapsed the reads into unique sequences, merging closely related sequences to remove PCR and sequencing errors. CDR3 sequences were aligned to IMGT reference sequences to assign V, D and J gene segments. Each retained sequence needed at least a six-nucleotide match to both a V gene segment and a J gene segment. A rearrangement was called productive if the CDR3 had no stop codons and remained in frame with V and J, and every other rearrangement was called non-productive. CDR3 was defined according to IMGT convention as the region running from the second conserved V-encoded cysteine to the conserved J-encoded phenylalanine. The earlier analysis of about 610 of the donors excluded sequences that lacked an unambiguous match to a single V gene segment. In an earlier analysis of 587 of the donors, V segments were called functional above 56.7% productive rearrangements and were called segregating when the between-donor standard deviation exceeded 5%. A statistical classification framework was developed to diagnose cytomegalovirus status using the catalog of TCR beta chain sequences. A later analysis assigned V and J genes by comparing TCR nucleotide sequences with IMGT/GENE-DB human TR gene sequences. Using the TCRdist pipeline, a later analysis assigned CDR3 sequences along with most-parsimonious VDJ recombination scenarios. In a later analysis, each TCR beta chain was defined by its CDR3 amino acid sequence together with its V-gene family, and reads lacking a unique V-gene family were excluded. As a way to deal with suspected cross-contamination and a sequencing artifact, a later analysis dropped nearly 600 nucleotide sequences that were highly shared and had low generation probability. In a later analysis, a clonal expansion index for each public chain was calculated from normalized within-repertoire ranks of inferred template counts. In a later analysis, generation probabilities were computed with a VDJ recombination model fitted to out-of-frame rearrangements, and the resulting probabilities were checked against IGoR. In a later analysis, TCR-TCR, TCR-HLA and TCR-CMV co-occurrence was scored with hypergeometric tests, and a repertoire-size bias correction was applied to TCR pairs. False discovery rates were estimated in a later analysis by permuting HLA or CMV assignments 20 times. In a later analysis, co-occurring TCRs were grouped using DBSCAN, and TCRdist sequence similarity was added for clustering within HLA-allele-positive subsets. Co-occurrence clustering excluded repertoires with fewer than 30,000 or more than 120,000 public chains, plus five with anomalous nucleotide sharing. As stored in TCRdb, this immuneACCESS dataset retains in-frame rearrangements with V and J assigned. A fraction of the clones does not appear; measured against another copy, unresolved V genes explain less than half of the discrepancy, and the remainder lacks a known reason. V, J and clone size were drawn from that table, and D and trimming were deduced from the DNA. In this sample the table shows around 120,000 clones, around 76% of which occur a single time. The top ten hold about 29% of the sample.

Sequences MNHNS (CDR1) and SASEGT (CDR2) are obtained from the germline V gene. V is reduced by 2 bases and J by 0 bases, leaving a spacing of 5 bases between them. Spanning cysteine to phenylalanine, the CDR3 consists of 15 amino acids. This entry keeps only the CDR3 DNA: 45 bases, framed from base 1. The sequencing sample was made of PBMCs. This receptor was identified in a man aged 55 to 70 in good health and CMV-seropositive. The sequence links TRBV6-1 to TRBJ1-6; D gene: possibly TRBD1, on 5 matching bases. The DNA sequence is as follows: TGTGCCAGCAGTGAAAGGGGCTCCTATAATTCACCCCTCCACTTT. It encodes CASSERGSYNSPLHF.